Listed below are T cell receptor beta chains from one sample, sequenced in a study of shared clonotypes between healthy human individuals. Clones were read by immunoSEQ multiplex PCR, and TCRdb kept only the in-frame ones, dropping some. The sample contains around 940,000 clones, over 75% of which appear only once. Specimen: memory CD4+ T cells sorted from blood. These TCRs come from a man aged 18-30 years in good health. Each CDR3 is given with its conserved first and last residue. The order of the fields is J gene, CDR3 length, D gene, V gene, clone size, CDR3 protein, CDR3 DNA. A D gene is named only where the DNA matches it firmly. The size entry is marked missing in some rows and otherwise reads once, few, many or a size class.

TRBJ1-3 | 13 | - | TRBV6-5 | - | CASRPGSGNTIYF | TGTGCCAGCAGACCGGGGTCTGGAAACACCATATATTTT
TRBJ2-3 | 14 | TRBD2 | TRBV2 | - | CASSETSGRDTQYF | TGTGCCAGCAGTGAGACTAGCGGGAGAGATACGCAGTATTTT
TRBJ1-1 | 12 | - | TRBV9 | - | CASSVGGGEAFF | TGTGCCAGCAGCGTAGGGGGCGGTGAAGCTTTCTTT
TRBJ1-1 | 14 | - | TRBV7-2 | - | CASGRLGGKPEAFF | TGTGCCAGCGGCCGGTTGGGGGGGAAACCTGAAGCTTTCTTT
TRBJ1-4 | 16 | - | TRBV28 | few | CASSPPGGSLNEKLFF | TGTGCCAGCAGTCCCCCTGGGGGCAGCCTTAATGAAAAACTGTTTTTT
TRBJ2-1 | 13 | - | TRBV6-5 | - | CASSYRPGNEQFF | TGTGCCAGCAGTTACCGCCCGGGCAATGAGCAGTTCTTC
TRBJ2-7 | 15 | TRBD2 | TRBV27 | - | CASSSQGLAFYEQYF | TGTGCCAGCAGTTCACAGGGACTAGCTTTTTACGAGCAGTACTTC
TRBJ1-6 | 15 | - | TRBV10-3 | few | CAISGEGENNSPLHF | TGTGCCATCAGTGGGGAGGGAGAGAATAATTCACCCCTCCACTTT
TRBJ2-1 | 17 | TRBD2 | TRBV5-1 | - | CASSSDRGASGEGEQFF | TGCGCCAGCAGCTCTGATAGGGGAGCTAGCGGGGAAGGTGAGCAGTTCTTC
TRBJ2-7 | 14 | - | TRBV7-2 | - | CASSLVAGPMEQYF | TGTGCCAGCAGCTTAGTAGCCGGGCCAATGGAGCAGTACTTC
TRBJ2-3 | 13 | - | TRBV25-1 | - | CASSADYPDTQYF | TGTGCCAGCAGTGCGGACTACCCAGATACGCAGTATTTT
TRBJ2-1 | 13 | - | TRBV11-2 | - | CASSLVIYNEQFF | TGTGCCAGCAGCTTAGTTATTTACAATGAGCAGTTCTTC
TRBJ2-1 | 16 | TRBD2 | TRBV9 | - | CASSVAGLAGHNEQFF | TGTGCCAGCAGCGTAGCTGGGCTAGCGGGTCACAATGAGCAGTTCTTC
TRBJ1-1 | 15 | - | TRBV30 | - | CAWRLLGTANTEAFF | TGTGCCTGGAGGCTCTTAGGAACAGCCAACACTGAAGCTTTCTTT
TRBJ2-7 | 14 | - | TRBV5-1 | - | CASSFGGNRYEQYF | TGCGCCAGCAGCTTTGGCGGGAATCGCTACGAGCAGTACTTC
TRBJ2-4 | 16 | - | TRBV28 | - | CASSSPGSLAKNIQYF | TGTGCCAGCAGTTCTCCAGGGAGTCTAGCCAAAAACATTCAGTACTTC
TRBJ2-1 | 16 | TRBD2 | TRBV5-4 | - | CASSLVSSGGYNEQFF | TGTGCCAGCAGCTTGGTATCCAGCGGGGGTTACAATGAGCAGTTCTTC
TRBJ2-3 | 17 | - | TRBV5-4 | - | CASSPTGDRRGGDTQYF | TGTGCCAGCAGCCCAACCGGGGATAGAAGGGGCGGAGATACGCAGTATTTT
TRBJ2-7 | 16 | TRBD1 | TRBV11-1 | - | CASSDLRTGGLYEQYF | TGTGCCAGCAGCGATCTCCGGACAGGGGGCCTATACGAGCAGTACTTC
TRBJ1-2 | 15 | TRBD1 | TRBV6-6 | - | CASSYGRTGEYGYTF | TGTGCCAGCAGTTACGGCAGGACAGGGGAGTATGGCTACACCTTC
TRBJ1-5 | 16 | - | TRBV28 | - | CASSGEGLIRSQPQHF | TGTGCCAGCAGTGGGGAAGGACTTATCAGGTCTCAGCCCCAGCATTTT
TRBJ2-1 | 15 | TRBD2 | TRBV5-1 | - | CASSLTRTSVNEQFF | TGCGCCAGCAGCTTGACAAGGACTAGCGTCAATGAGCAGTTCTTC
TRBJ1-2 | 16 | - | TRBV18 | few | CASSPPKGASGYGYTF | TGTGCCAGCTCACCACCGAAAGGGGCCTCAGGCTATGGCTACACCTTC
TRBJ2-2 | 11 | - | TRBV20-1 | - | CSARGQGELFF | TGCAGTGCTAGGGGGCAGGGAGAGCTGTTTTTT
TRBJ2-7 | 15 | - | TRBV5-6 | many | CASSRRGNAPTKQYF | TGTGCCAGCAGTCGGCGGGGAAATGCTCCTACGAAGCAGTACTTC
TRBJ2-1 | 14 | TRBD2 | TRBV7-2 | - | CASSLALAGVFQFF | TGTGCCAGCAGCTTAGCACTAGCGGGAGTTTTTCAGTTCTTC
TRBJ1-2 | 14 | - | TRBV7-2 | - | CASSLDATSYGYTF | TGTGCCAGCAGCTTAGACGCCACGTCCTATGGCTACACCTTC
TRBJ1-2 | 13 | - | TRBV6-1 | - | CASSVDSHYGYTF | TGTGCCAGCAGTGTAGACAGCCACTATGGCTACACCTTC
TRBJ2-7 | 15 | - | TRBV19 | - | CASSIGGGGHYEQYF | TGTGCCAGTAGTATAGGGGGCGGGGGCCACTACGAGCAGTACTTC
TRBJ2-5 | 13 | - | TRBV7-3 | - | CASSLTLTGTQYF | TGTGCCAGCAGCTTAACTCTGACTGGGACCCAGTACTTC
TRBJ2-3 | 18 | TRBD2 | TRBV7-9 | - | CASSLALAGGRGTDTQYF | TGTGCCAGCAGCTTAGCACTAGCGGGGGGGCGGGGCACAGATACGCAGTATTTT
TRBJ1-1 | 13 | - | TRBV5-1 | - | CASSLARDTEAFF | TGCGCCAGCAGCTTGGCGAGGGATACTGAAGCTTTCTTT
TRBJ1-1 | 14 | - | TRBV30 | - | CAWSGNIRTTEAFF | TGTGCCTGGAGTGGAAATATCCGAACCACTGAAGCTTTCTTT
TRBJ2-3 | 12 | - | TRBV6-1 | - | CASSDSTDTQYF | TGTGCCAGCAGCGACTCCACAGATACGCAGTATTTT
TRBJ2-7 | 17 | TRBD2 | TRBV11-2 | - | CASSLAVISGSIYEQYF | TGTGCCAGCAGCTTAGCCGTGATTAGCGGGAGTATATACGAGCAGTACTTC
TRBJ1-4 | 15 | - | TRBV6-1 | few | CASRLTSGFSEKLFF | TGTGCCAGCCGCCTTACCTCGGGATTCAGTGAAAAACTGTTTTTT
TRBJ2-5 | 15 | - | TRBV7-6 | - | CASSLSGLFQVTQYF | TGTGCCAGCAGCTTATCGGGACTGTTCCAAGTGACCCAGTACTTC
TRBJ2-7 | 15 | TRBD1 | TRBV5-1 | few | CASRPRQGESYEQYF | TGCGCCAGCAGACCGCGGCAGGGGGAGTCCTACGAGCAGTACTTC
TRBJ1-2 | 16 | - | TRBV28 | - | CASRPGGAGSNYGYTF | TGTGCCAGCAGGCCCGGGGGGGCAGGGAGTAACTATGGCTACACCTTC
TRBJ2-3 | 14 | - | TRBV28 | - | CASIGGPGPDTQYF | TGTGCCAGCATCGGAGGGCCCGGACCAGATACGCAGTATTTT
TRBJ2-3 | 14 | - | TRBV16 | few | CASSRRRNTDTQYF | TGTGCCAGCAGCCGCAGGAGAAACACAGATACGCAGTATTTT
TRBJ1-6 | 15 | TRBD1 | TRBV2 | - | CASNTPGQGNSPLHF | TGTGCCAGCAATACCCCGGGACAGGGTAATTCACCCCTCCACTTT
TRBJ2-3 | 16 | TRBD2 | TRBV5-6 | - | CASSFSTSGVTDTQYF | TGTGCCAGCAGCTTCTCAACTAGCGGGGTCACAGATACGCAGTATTTT
TRBJ2-2 | 16 | TRBD1 | TRBV7-9 | - | CASSGQGAFGAGELFF | TGTGCCAGCAGTGGACAGGGAGCGTTCGGGGCCGGGGAGCTGTTTTTT
TRBJ2-1 | 16 | - | TRBV13 | once | CASSTGLDPRYNEQFF | TGTGCCAGCAGCACAGGACTTGACCCCCGCTACAATGAGCAGTTCTTC
TRBJ2-3 | 16 | TRBD2 | TRBV7-6 | - | CASSLDAGGSTDTQYF | TGTGCCAGCAGCTTAGACGCGGGGGGTAGCACAGATACGCAGTATTTT
TRBJ2-2 | 15 | - | TRBV19 | few | CASSKTGLNTGELFF | TGTGCCAGTAGCAAGACAGGCCTGAACACCGGGGAGCTGTTTTTT
TRBJ1-1 | 14 | - | TRBV11-2 | - | CASSLGLRISVAFF | TGTGCCAGCAGCTTGGGACTTCGGATTTCGGTGGCTTTCTTT
TRBJ2-3 | 13 | - | TRBV2 | - | CASARGNTDTQYF | TGTGCCAGCGCTAGGGGAAACACAGATACGCAGTATTTT
TRBJ2-5 | 13 | TRBD1 | TRBV2 | - | CASRDRPTETQYF | TGTGCCAGCAGGGACAGGCCGACGGAGACCCAGTACTTC
TRBJ1-1 | 15 | TRBD1 | TRBV28 | - | CASSPTGGSNTEAFF | TGTGCCAGCAGTCCTACAGGGGGCTCGAACACTGAAGCTTTCTTT
TRBJ1-6 | 14 | - | TRBV7-9 | - | CASSFNSYNSPLHF | TGTGCCAGCAGCTTTAACAGCTATAATTCACCCCTCCACTTT
TRBJ2-3 | 13 | - | TRBV11-2 | - | CASSLDGGDTQYF | TGTGCCAGCAGCTTAGATGGAGGTGATACGCAGTATTTT
TRBJ1-5 | 13 | - | TRBV29-1 | - | CSPRVYSNQPQHF | TGCAGCCCCAGAGTTTATAGCAATCAGCCCCAGCATTTT
TRBJ2-3 | 15 | - | TRBV9 | - | CASSASMGGTDTQYF | TGTGCCAGCAGCGCCAGTATGGGGGGCACAGATACGCAGTATTTT
TRBJ2-1 | 15 | - | TRBV7-3 | few | CASSLIFGGYNEQFF | TGTGCCAGCAGCTTAATTTTCGGGGGCTACAATGAGCAGTTCTTC
TRBJ2-2 | 14 | - | TRBV10-3 | - | CAIQRTQNTGELFF | TGTGCCATCCAAAGGACACAGAACACCGGGGAGCTGTTTTTT
TRBJ2-7 | 14 | - | TRBV18 | - | CASSPSQVRYEQYF | TGTGCCAGCTCACCTAGCCAGGTTCGCTACGAGCAGTACTTC
TRBJ2-3 | 14 | - | TRBV5-8 | few | CASSSLRGTDTQYF | TGTGCCAGCAGTTCCCTCCGAGGTACAGATACGCAGTATTTT